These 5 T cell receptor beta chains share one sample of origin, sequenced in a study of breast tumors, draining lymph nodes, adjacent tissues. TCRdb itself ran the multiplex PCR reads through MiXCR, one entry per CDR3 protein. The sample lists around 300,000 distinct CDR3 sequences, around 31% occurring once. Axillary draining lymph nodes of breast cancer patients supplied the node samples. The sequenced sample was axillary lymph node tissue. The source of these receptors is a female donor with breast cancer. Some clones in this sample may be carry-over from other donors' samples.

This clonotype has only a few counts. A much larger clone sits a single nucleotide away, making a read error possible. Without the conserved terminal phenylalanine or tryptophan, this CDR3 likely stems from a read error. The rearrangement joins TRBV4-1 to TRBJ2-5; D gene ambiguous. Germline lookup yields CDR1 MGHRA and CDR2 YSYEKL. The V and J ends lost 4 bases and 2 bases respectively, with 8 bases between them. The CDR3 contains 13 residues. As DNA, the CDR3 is TGCGCCAGCAGCCCTGGACCGCAAGAGACCCAGTACCTC. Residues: CASSPGPQETQYL.

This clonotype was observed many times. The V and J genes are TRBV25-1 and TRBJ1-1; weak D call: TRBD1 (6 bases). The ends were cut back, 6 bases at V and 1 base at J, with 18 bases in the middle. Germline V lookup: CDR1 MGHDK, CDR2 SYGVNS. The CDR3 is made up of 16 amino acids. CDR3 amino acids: CASRGGSGARNTEAFF. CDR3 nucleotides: TGTGCCAGCAGAGGGGGGTCAGGGGCAAGGAACACTGAAGCTTTCTTT.

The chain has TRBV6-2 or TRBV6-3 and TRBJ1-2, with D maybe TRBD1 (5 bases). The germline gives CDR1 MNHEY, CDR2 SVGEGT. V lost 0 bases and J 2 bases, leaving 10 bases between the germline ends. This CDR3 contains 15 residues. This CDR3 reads CASSYSLQANYGYTF. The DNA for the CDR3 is TGTGCCAGCAGTTACTCATTACAGGCCAACTATGGCTACACCTTC.

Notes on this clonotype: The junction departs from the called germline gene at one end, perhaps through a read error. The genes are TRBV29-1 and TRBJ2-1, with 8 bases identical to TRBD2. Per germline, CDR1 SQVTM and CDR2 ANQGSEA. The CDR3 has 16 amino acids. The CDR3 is CSVEDRAGGSYSEQLF. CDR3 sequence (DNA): TGCAGCGTTGAAGATCGGGCGGGAGGCTCCTACAGTGAGCAGCTCTTC.

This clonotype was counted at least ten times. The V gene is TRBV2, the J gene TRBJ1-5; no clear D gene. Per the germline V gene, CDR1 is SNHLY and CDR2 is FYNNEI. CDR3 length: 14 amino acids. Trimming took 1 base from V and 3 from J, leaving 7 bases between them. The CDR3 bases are TGTGCCAGCAGTGAAGGGGGAAACAATCAGCCCCAGCATTTT. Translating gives CASSEGGNNQPQHF.